This TCR beta chain appears in the sequencing data of a study of cytomegalovirus exposure and HLA in healthy donors. General study results and limits: A later analysis associated some 16,000 TCR beta sequences with HLA alleles at a 0.05 false discovery rate.

V was trimmed by 5 bases and J by 5 bases, leaving 10 bases between them. Germline CDR1 is SGHTA and CDR2 is FQGNSA. This CDR3 is 12 amino acids long. PCR was performed using 60 Vbeta and 13 Jbeta primers. Profiling relied on immunoSEQ multiplex PCR, and the TCRdb table lists in-frame clones only, not all of them. The table lists around 130,000 clones, 81% of them singletons. As for this clone: As yet, its antigen is unknown.

The sample taken for sequencing was PBMCs. This clonotype originated in a man aged 18 to 35 in good health and CMV-seronegative. The V and J genes are TRBV7-2 and TRBJ2-7; D gene uncertain. In DNA form, the CDR3 reads TGTGCCAGCAGCCTTTTGCGGAACGAGCAGTACTTC. Its translation: CASSLLRNEQYF.